This is a list of T cell receptor beta chains from one sample in a study of beta chain features in type 1 diabetes. TCRdb's table, derived via immunoSEQ multiplex PCR, lists solely in-frame clones and lacks some. The data show 400,000 to 600,000 clones, 30% seen once. Sample: naive CD4+ T cells from blood. The receptors were gathered from a man aged 18 to 29 in good health. CDR3s include the opening cysteine and the closing phenylalanine or tryptophan. D genes are given only for firm matches. A row's size may be missing; if present it is once, few, many or a size class.

>TRBV5-4|-|TRBJ2-5|once
CASSLKIGARAYQETQYF
TGTGCCAGCAGCTTGAAAATTGGCGCCAGGGCGTACCAAGAGACCCAGTACTTC
>TRBV5-6|TRBD1|TRBJ2-7|-
CASSLTGGDEQYF
TGTGCCAGCAGCTTGACAGGGGGCGACGAGCAGTACTTC
>TRBV11-2|TRBD2|TRBJ2-1|-
CASSTGLREGEQFF
TGTGCCAGCAGCACAGGGTTGCGGGAGGGTGAGCAGTTCTTC
>TRBV30|-|TRBJ1-1|few
CAWSVGKNTEAFF
TGTGCCTGGAGTGTGGGGAAGAACACTGAAGCTTTCTTT
>TRBV9|-|TRBJ2-3|-
CASSVTVPTDTQYF
TGTGCCAGCAGCGTAACGGTTCCCACAGATACGCAGTATTTT
>TRBV6-1|TRBD1|TRBJ2-5|once
CASRPGTERETQYF
TGTGCCAGCAGGCCCGGGACAGAGCGTGAGACCCAGTACTTC
>TRBV4-2|-|TRBJ2-1|-
CASSQEAIRQRGSYNEQFF
TGTGCCAGCAGCCAAGAAGCAATCCGGCAGAGAGGCTCCTACAATGAGCAGTTCTTC
>TRBV10-3|TRBD1|TRBJ2-5|-
CAINHGQGPETQYF
TGTGCCATCAACCATGGACAGGGCCCAGAGACCCAGTACTTC
>TRBV7-9|TRBD1|TRBJ2-3|-
CASSIGQANSDTQYF
TGTGCCAGCAGCATCGGACAGGCAAATTCAGATACGCAGTATTTT
>TRBV7-9|-|TRBJ1-3|-
CASTPDNSGNTIYF
TGTGCCAGCACCCCGGATAACTCTGGAAACACCATATATTTT
>TRBV18|-|TRBJ1-1|-
CASSLVDRGTEAFF
TGTGCCAGCTCACTCGTGGACCGGGGAACTGAAGCTTTCTTT
>TRBV11-3|-|TRBJ2-5|once
CASSLDGPETQYF
TGTGCCAGCAGCTTAGACGGCCCAGAGACCCAGTACTTC
>TRBV19|-|TRBJ2-1|few
CASSTVIEQFF
TGTGCCAGTAGTACGGTCATTGAGCAGTTCTTC
>TRBV7-6|TRBD2|TRBJ2-7|few
CASSLGGLAGEYEQYF
TGTGCCAGCAGCTTAGGGGGACTAGCGGGAGAGTACGAGCAGTACTTC
>TRBV9|TRBD2|TRBJ2-1|-
CASSVATSGFNEQFF
TGTGCCAGCAGCGTAGCTACTAGCGGCTTCAATGAGCAGTTCTTC
>TRBV29-1|-|TRBJ2-5|-
CSVGGAAQETQYF
TGCAGCGTTGGCGGGGCGGCTCAAGAGACCCAGTACTTC
>TRBV5-4|-|TRBJ2-1|-
CASSSPSYNEQFF
TGTGCCAGCAGCTCCCCCTCCTACAATGAGCAGTTCTTC
>TRBV7-2|-|TRBJ2-7|-
CASSSASSYEQYF
TGTGCCAGCAGCTCAGCCTCTTCCTACGAGCAGTACTTC
>TRBV7-2|-|TRBJ2-7|-
CASSPALSLGEQYF
TGTGCCAGCAGCCCTGCCCTTAGTTTGGGCGAGCAGTACTTC
>TRBV5-6|-|TRBJ2-6|-
CASSLLLSGANVLTF
TGTGCCAGCAGTTTACTCCTCTCTGGGGCCAACGTCCTGACTTTC
>TRBV7-2|-|TRBJ2-1|-
CASSLYGSHNEQFF
TGTGCCAGCAGCTTGTACGGGAGCCACAATGAGCAGTTCTTC
>TRBV7-2|-|TRBJ2-7|-
CASSSRDLYEQYF
TGTGCCAGCAGCTCAAGGGACCTCTACGAGCAGTACTTC
>TRBV4-2|TRBD2|TRBJ2-1|-
CASSQDGPFGERGSYNEQFF
TGTGCCAGCAGCCAAGATGGACCGTTTGGGGAGCGGGGGTCCTACAATGAGCAGTTCTTC
>TRBV5-1|-|TRBJ2-3|-
CASSLDVASTDTQYF
TGCGCCAGCAGCCTTGACGTTGCTAGCACAGATACGCAGTATTTT
>TRBV9|-|TRBJ1-2|once
CASSQGTANYGYTF
TGTGCCAGCAGCCAAGGGACGGCCAACTATGGCTACACCTTC
>TRBV29-1|-|TRBJ2-3|-
CSVERGSTDTQYF
TGCAGCGTTGAAAGGGGGAGCACAGATACGCAGTATTTT
>TRBV7-8|TRBD1|TRBJ2-7|-
CASSFGTGTYEQYF
TGTGCCAGCAGCTTTGGGACAGGGACGTACGAGCAGTACTTC
>TRBV11-3|-|TRBJ2-3|-
CASSSGPWADTQYF
TGTGCCAGCAGCTCGGGACCCTGGGCAGATACGCAGTATTTT
>TRBV23-1|-|TRBJ2-6|-
CASSQYNRETGANVLTF
TGCGCCAGCAGTCAATATAACAGGGAGACTGGGGCCAACGTCCTGACTTTC
>TRBV29-1|TRBD1|TRBJ2-3|few
CSAKQGADTQYF
TGCAGCGCCAAACAGGGGGCAGATACGCAGTATTTT
>TRBV7-7|-|TRBJ2-5|once
CASSLGGQPTQYF
TGTGCTAGCAGCCTGGGAGGACAACCGACCCAGTACTTC
>TRBV7-9|TRBD2|TRBJ2-5|-
CASSHLAGEETQYF
TGTGCCAGCAGCCATCTAGCGGGAGAAGAGACCCAGTACTTC
>TRBV30|-|TRBJ1-1|few
CARTGRRNTEAFF
TGTGCCAGGACGGGGCGCCGGAACACTGAAGCTTTCTTT
>TRBV27|-|TRBJ1-2|-
CASSLSTGGGYGYTF
TGTGCCAGCAGTTTATCGACGGGGGGCGGCTATGGCTACACCTTC
>TRBV7-2|-|TRBJ2-4|-
CASSSRGGLAKNIQYF
TGTGCCAGCAGCTCACGGGGAGGCTTAGCCAAAAACATTCAGTACTTC
>TRBV7-3|-|TRBJ2-6|-
CASSSGSSGANVLTF
TGTGCCAGCAGCTCAGGCAGCTCTGGGGCCAACGTCCTGACTTTC
>TRBV6-5|TRBD1|TRBJ2-3|once
CASSRDRGTDTQYF
TGTGCCAGCAGTCGGGACAGGGGAACAGATACGCAGTATTTT
>TRBV28|-|TRBJ2-1|-
CASSVRWVAGYNEQFF
TGTGCCAGCAGCGTCCGGTGGGTGGCTGGCTACAATGAGCAGTTCTTC
>TRBV5-6|-|TRBJ1-1|-
CASSGKRRANTEAFF
TGTGCCAGCAGCGGAAAAAGAAGGGCGAACACTGAAGCTTTCTTT
>TRBV28|TRBD2|TRBJ2-1|-
CASGTSSREQFF
TGTGCCAGCGGGACTAGCAGTAGGGAGCAGTTCTTC
>TRBV7-2|-|TRBJ2-1|few
CASSLQAGSYNEQFF
TGTGCCAGCAGCTTACAGGCGGGTAGCTACAATGAGCAGTTCTTC
>TRBV9|-|TRBJ2-2|once
CASSVAQGGTGELFF
TGTGCCAGCAGCGTAGCCCAGGGGGGCACCGGGGAGCTGTTTTTT
>TRBV30|-|TRBJ2-7|-
CAWTPTGGFGGYEQYF
TGTGCCTGGACCCCCACCGGCGGGTTTGGGGGGTACGAGCAGTACTTC
>TRBV5-4|TRBD1|TRBJ2-3|few
CASSSKQGASTDTQYF
TGTGCCAGCAGCTCCAAACAGGGGGCTAGCACAGATACGCAGTATTTT
>TRBV25-1|-|TRBJ2-2|few
CASSEHTGELFF
TGTGCCAGCAGTGAACATACCGGGGAGCTGTTTTTT
>TRBV10-3|TRBD2|TRBJ2-1|-
CAISESASGSFWEQFF
TGTGCCATCAGTGAGTCCGCTAGCGGGAGCTTCTGGGAGCAGTTCTTC
>TRBV30|-|TRBJ2-7|-
CAWSPGTPYEQYF
TGTGCCTGGAGTCCCGGGACACCCTACGAGCAGTACTTC
>TRBV11-2|-|TRBJ2-5|few
CASSPFRAKETQYF
TGTGCCAGCAGCCCCTTCCGAGCTAAAGAGACCCAGTACTTC
>TRBV7-9|TRBD2|TRBJ2-1|-
CASSLRTSGRAGFDEQFF
TGTGCCAGCAGCTTAAGGACTAGCGGGAGGGCCGGGTTCGATGAGCAGTTCTTC
>TRBV7-2|TRBD2|TRBJ2-1|-
CASSASGSSYNEQFF
TGTGCCAGCAGCGCTAGCGGGAGCTCCTACAATGAGCAGTTCTTC
>TRBV29-1|-|TRBJ2-6|few
CSAHIRGLGANVLTF
TGCAGCGCCCATATCAGGGGACTTGGGGCCAACGTCCTGACTTTC
>TRBV29-1|-|TRBJ2-5|-
CSVGARGTQYF
TGCAGCGTAGGGGCCAGGGGGACCCAGTACTTC
>TRBV9|-|TRBJ2-5|few
CASSVEAVLPIETQYF
TGTGCCAGCAGCGTAGAGGCTGTATTACCCATAGAGACCCAGTACTTC
>TRBV27|-|TRBJ2-3|once
CASSLQGGNTQYF
TGTGCCAGCAGTTTACAGGGGGGCAATACGCAGTATTTT
>TRBV18|-|TRBJ2-1|few
CASSPPSIGVEQFF
TGTGCCAGCTCACCACCGAGTATCGGGGTGGAACAGTTCTTC
>TRBV5-1|-|TRBJ2-3|few
CASSLIPRADTQYF
TGCGCCAGCAGCTTGATACCACGGGCAGATACGCAGTATTTT
>TRBV18|-|TRBJ1-1|-
CASSPITGTLNTEAFF
TGTGCCAGCTCACCAATTACAGGCACATTGAACACTGAAGCTTTCTTT
>TRBV7-2|-|TRBJ2-7|few
CASSPSPPGAGGEQYF
TGTGCCAGCAGCCCCTCCCCCCCGGGGGCAGGTGGCGAGCAGTACTTC
>TRBV30|TRBD1|TRBJ2-7|-
CAWSQGTGDHEQYF
TGTGCCTGGAGCCAAGGGACAGGGGACCACGAGCAGTACTTC
>TRBV30|-|TRBJ1-2|few
CAWSRRTPITF
TGTGCCTGGAGTAGGAGGACGCCAATCACCTTC